The clone carrying this T cell receptor beta chain was seen once. Profiled with immunoSEQ multiplex PCR; TCRdb holds only in-frame clones, not every one. The repertoire holds 77,000 or so clones, with less than 95% as singletons. The record originates from a study of OX40 agonist ivuxolimab in advanced cancers. Study details: Melanoma, hepatocellular carcinoma, head and neck or renal cell cancer occurred in dose-escalation patients. Past anti-PD-1, anti-PD-L1 or anti-CTLA-4 therapy was accepted, and 40% to 45% had received some.

Losses at the gene ends were 6 bases for V and 5 bases for J; bases not matched to a gene: 6. CDR3 length: 14 residues. Per germline, CDR1 MNHNY and CDR2 SVGAGI (reference sequence). The chain recombines TRBV6-6 with TRBJ1-1; 10 nucleotides align to TRBD1. Specimen: CD4+ or CD8+ T cells sorted from blood, collected in a trial of the OX40 agonist ivuxolimab. This clonotype was obtained from an adult with an advanced solid tumor such as melanoma, head and neck, liver or kidney cancer. The CDR3 protein is CASRSGTGATEAFF. CDR3 in DNA: TGTGCCAGCAGGTCCGGGACAGGGGCGACTGAAGCTTTCTTT.